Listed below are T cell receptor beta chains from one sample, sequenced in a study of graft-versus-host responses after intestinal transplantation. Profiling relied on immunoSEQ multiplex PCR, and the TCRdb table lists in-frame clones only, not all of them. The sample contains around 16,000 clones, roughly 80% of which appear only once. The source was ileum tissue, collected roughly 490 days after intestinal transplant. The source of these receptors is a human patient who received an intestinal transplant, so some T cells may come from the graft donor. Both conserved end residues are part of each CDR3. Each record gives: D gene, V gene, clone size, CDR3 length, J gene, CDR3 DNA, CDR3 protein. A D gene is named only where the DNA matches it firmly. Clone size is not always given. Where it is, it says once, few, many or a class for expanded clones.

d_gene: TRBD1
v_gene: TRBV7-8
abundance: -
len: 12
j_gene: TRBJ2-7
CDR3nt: TGTGCCAGCAGCCCAGGGGGTAGCGAGCAGTACTTC
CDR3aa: CASSPGGSEQYF

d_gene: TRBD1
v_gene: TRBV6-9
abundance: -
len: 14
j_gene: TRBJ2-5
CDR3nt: TGTGCCAGCAGTTCCTCGGGACAGGGGGAGACCCAGTACTTC
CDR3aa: CASSSSGQGETQYF

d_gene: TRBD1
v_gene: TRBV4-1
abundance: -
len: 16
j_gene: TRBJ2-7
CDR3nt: TGCGCCAGCAGCAAAGATCCCGGGACAGGGGCTTACGAGCAGTACTTC
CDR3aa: CASSKDPGTGAYEQYF

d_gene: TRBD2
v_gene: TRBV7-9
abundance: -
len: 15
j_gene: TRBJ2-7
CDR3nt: TGTGCCAGCAGCCCGGGGAGGGGATTCTCCTACGAGCAGTACTTC
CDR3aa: CASSPGRGFSYEQYF

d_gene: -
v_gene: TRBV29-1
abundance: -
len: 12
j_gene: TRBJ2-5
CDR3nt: TGCAGCGTACACAGGAGGGGAGAGACCCAGTACTTC
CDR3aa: CSVHRRGETQYF

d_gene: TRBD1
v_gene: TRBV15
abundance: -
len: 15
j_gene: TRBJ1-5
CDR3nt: TGTGCCACCAGCACACTCACAGGGGCGGGTCAGCCCCAGCATTTT
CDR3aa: CATSTLTGAGQPQHF

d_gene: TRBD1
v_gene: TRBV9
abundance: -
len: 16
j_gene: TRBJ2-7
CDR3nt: TGTGCCAGCAGCGTAGCTCCGGACAGGGTATCCTACGAGCAGTACTTC
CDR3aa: CASSVAPDRVSYEQYF

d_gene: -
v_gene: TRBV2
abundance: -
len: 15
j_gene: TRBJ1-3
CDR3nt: TGTGCCAGCAGGAACCAGGCCCTCTCTGGAAACACCATATATTTT
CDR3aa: CASRNQALSGNTIYF

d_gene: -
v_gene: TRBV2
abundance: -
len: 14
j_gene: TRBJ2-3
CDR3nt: TGTGCCAGCAGTGATGGAGAACGCACAGATACGCAGTATTTT
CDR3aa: CASSDGERTDTQYF

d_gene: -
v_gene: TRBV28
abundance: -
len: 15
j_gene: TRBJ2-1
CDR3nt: TGTGCCAGCAGTCCTTTAAAGTGGAGCCACAATGAGCAGTTCTTC
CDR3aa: CASSPLKWSHNEQFF

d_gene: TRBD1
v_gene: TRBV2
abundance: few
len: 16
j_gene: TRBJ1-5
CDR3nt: TGTGCCAGCAGCCCGGGACAGGGTAAGAGCAATCAGCCCCAGCATTTT
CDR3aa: CASSPGQGKSNQPQHF

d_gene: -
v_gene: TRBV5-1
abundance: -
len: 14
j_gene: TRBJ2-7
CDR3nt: TGCGCCAGCAGCTTGGGGTCAGGCCCCTACGAGCAGTACTTC
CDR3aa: CASSLGSGPYEQYF

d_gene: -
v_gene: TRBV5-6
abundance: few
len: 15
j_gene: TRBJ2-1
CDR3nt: TGTGCCAGCAGCCCCGGGACACTTTTCCAAGCGTCGCAGTTCTTC
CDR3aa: CASSPGTLFQASQFF

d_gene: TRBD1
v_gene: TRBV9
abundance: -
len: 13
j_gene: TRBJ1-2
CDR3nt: TGTGCCAGCAGCGCCCGACAGGGAGGCGGCTACACCTTC
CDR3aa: CASSARQGGGYTF

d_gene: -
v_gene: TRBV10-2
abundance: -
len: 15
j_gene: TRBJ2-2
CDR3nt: TGCGCCAGCAGTGTCTTGATTGGCCGGGCCGGGGAGCTGTTTTTT
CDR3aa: CASSVLIGRAGELFF

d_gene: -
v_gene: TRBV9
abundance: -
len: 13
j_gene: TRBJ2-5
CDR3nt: TGTGCCAGCAGCGTGAATCGTTGGGAGACCCAGTACTTC
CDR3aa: CASSVNRWETQYF

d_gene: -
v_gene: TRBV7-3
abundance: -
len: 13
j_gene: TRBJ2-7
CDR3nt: TGTGCCAGCAGCGGAGGGACAAACCGAGAGCAGTACTTC
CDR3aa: CASSGGTNREQYF

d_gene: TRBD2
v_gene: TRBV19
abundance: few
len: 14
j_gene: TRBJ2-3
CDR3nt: TGTGCCAGTAGTGCGGGACTAGGAAAAGATACGCAGTATTTT
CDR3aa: CASSAGLGKDTQYF

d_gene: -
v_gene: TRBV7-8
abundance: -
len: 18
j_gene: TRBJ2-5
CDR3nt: TGTGCCAGCAGCTTAGGGGGGTCACAGGGCTTACACCAAGAGACCCAGTACTTC
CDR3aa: CASSLGGSQGLHQETQYF

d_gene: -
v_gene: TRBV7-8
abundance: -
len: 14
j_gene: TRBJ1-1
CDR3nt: TGTGCCAGCAGCTTAGAGGGGGGAAGGACTGAAGCTTTCTTT
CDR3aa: CASSLEGGRTEAFF

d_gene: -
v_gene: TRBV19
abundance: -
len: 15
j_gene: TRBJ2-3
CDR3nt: TGTGCCAGTAGTATAGATCTTGTCAGCACAGATACGCAGTATTTT
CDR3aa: CASSIDLVSTDTQYF

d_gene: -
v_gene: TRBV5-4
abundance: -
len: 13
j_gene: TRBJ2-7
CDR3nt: TGTGCCAGCAGCTCCCTTGACATATCCGAGCAGTACTTC
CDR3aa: CASSSLDISEQYF

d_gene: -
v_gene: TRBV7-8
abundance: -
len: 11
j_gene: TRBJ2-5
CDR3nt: TGTGCCAGCAGCCCCCTCGGCGACCAGTACTTC
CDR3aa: CASSPLGDQYF

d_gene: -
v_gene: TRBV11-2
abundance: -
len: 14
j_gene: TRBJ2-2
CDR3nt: TGTGCCAGCAGCTCATATATAGGCGCCGGGGAGCTGTTTTTT
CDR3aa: CASSSYIGAGELFF

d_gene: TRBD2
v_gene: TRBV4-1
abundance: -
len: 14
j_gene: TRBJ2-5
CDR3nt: TGCGCCAGCAGCCCGGGACTAGGAACAGAGACCCAGTACTTC
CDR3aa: CASSPGLGTETQYF

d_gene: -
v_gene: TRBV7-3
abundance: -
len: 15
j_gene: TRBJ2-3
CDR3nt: TGTGCCAGCAGCTTAGGCGGGGCTCTCACAGATACGCAGTATTTT
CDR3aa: CASSLGGALTDTQYF

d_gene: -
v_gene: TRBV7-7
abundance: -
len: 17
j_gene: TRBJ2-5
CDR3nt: TGTGCTAGCAGCTTGGCAAAAAATGAGGGGTTTCCGGAGACCCAGTACTTC
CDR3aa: CASSLAKNEGFPETQYF

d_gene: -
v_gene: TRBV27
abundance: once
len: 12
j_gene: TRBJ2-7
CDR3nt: TGTGCCAGCGGGGTCCGGGGTTACGAGCAGTACTTC
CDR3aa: CASGVRGYEQYF

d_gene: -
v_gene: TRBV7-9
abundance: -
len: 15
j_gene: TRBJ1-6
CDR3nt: TGTGCCAGCAGCCCGAATGAAGGGAGGGGTTCACCCCTCCACTTT
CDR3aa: CASSPNEGRGSPLHF

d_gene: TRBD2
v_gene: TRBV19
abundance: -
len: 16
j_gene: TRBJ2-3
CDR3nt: TGTGCCAGACCCGGTAGACTAGCGGGATTGGTAGATACGCAGTATTTT
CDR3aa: CARPGRLAGLVDTQYF

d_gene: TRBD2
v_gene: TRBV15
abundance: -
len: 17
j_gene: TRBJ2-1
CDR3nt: TGTGCCACCAGCAGAGGGGTTCGAGCGGGGAAATACAATGAGCAGTTCTTC
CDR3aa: CATSRGVRAGKYNEQFF

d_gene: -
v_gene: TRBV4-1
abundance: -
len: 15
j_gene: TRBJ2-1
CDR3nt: TGCGCCAGCAGCCCTACTCCGAGCTCCTACAATGAGCAGTTCTTC
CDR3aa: CASSPTPSSYNEQFF

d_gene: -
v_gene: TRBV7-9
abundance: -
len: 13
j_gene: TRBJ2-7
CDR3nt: TGTGCCAGCAGCTCCCCGACGGGTGGCGAGCAGTACTTC
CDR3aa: CASSSPTGGEQYF

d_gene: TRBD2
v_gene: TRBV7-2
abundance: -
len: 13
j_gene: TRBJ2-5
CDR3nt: TGTGCCAGCAGCTTGGTCGGGGGGGAGACCCAGTACTTC
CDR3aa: CASSLVGGETQYF

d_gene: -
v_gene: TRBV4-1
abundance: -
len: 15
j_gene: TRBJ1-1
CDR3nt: TGCGCCAGCAGCCAAGATTGGGGAATGAACACTGAAGCTTTCTTT
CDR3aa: CASSQDWGMNTEAFF

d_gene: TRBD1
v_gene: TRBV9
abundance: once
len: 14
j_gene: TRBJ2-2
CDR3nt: TGTGCCAGCAGCGCCGACAGGGGCGCCGGGGAGCTGTTTTTT
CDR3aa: CASSADRGAGELFF

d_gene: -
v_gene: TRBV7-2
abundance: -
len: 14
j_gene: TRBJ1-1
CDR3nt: TGTGCCAGCAGCTTCGGCCAACTAAACACTGAAGCTTTCTTT
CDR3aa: CASSFGQLNTEAFF

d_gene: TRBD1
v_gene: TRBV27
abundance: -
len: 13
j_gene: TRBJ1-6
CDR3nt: TGTGCCAGCAGTCGACAGGGGGACTCACCCCTCCACTTT
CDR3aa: CASSRQGDSPLHF

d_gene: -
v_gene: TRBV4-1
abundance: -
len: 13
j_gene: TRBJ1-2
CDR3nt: TGCGCCAGCAGCCCCCCGGGCGGGAATGGCTACACCTTC
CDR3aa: CASSPPGGNGYTF

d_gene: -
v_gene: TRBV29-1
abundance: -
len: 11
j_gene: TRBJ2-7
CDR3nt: TGCAGCGTTGAATCCGGCCACGAGCAGTACTTC
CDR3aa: CSVESGHEQYF

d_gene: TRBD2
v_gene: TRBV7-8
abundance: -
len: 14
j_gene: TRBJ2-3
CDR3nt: TGTGCCAGCAGCCAGGGACTAACCGAGGATACGCAGTATTTT
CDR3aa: CASSQGLTEDTQYF

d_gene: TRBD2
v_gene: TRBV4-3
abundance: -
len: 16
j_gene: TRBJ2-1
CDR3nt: TGCGCCAGCAGCCTCCTCGGACTAGCGGGAGGGAATGAGCAGTTCTTC
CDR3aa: CASSLLGLAGGNEQFF

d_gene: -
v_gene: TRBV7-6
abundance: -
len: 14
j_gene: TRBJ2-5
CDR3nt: TGTGCCAGCAGCTCCGTGGTCCCCCAAGAGACCCAGTACTTC
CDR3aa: CASSSVVPQETQYF

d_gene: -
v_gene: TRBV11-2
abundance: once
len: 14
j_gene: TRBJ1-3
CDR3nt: TGTGCCAGCAGCTTGGGGAGCTCTGGAAACACCATATATTTT
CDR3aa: CASSLGSSGNTIYF

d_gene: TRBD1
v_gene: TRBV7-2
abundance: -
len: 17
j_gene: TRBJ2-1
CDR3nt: TGTGCCAGCAGATTTAGGGCGGGGACAGGGTCCTACAATGAGCAGTTCTTC
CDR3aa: CASRFRAGTGSYNEQFF

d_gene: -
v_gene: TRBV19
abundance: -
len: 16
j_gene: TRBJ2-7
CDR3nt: TGTGCCAGTAGTACCAGGGGGGCAGCGGGCGGCTACGAGCAGTACTTC
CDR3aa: CASSTRGAAGGYEQYF

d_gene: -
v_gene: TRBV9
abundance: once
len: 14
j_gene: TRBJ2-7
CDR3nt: TGTGCCAGCAGCGTATCGGCAGGAACCTACGAGCAGTACTTC
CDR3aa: CASSVSAGTYEQYF

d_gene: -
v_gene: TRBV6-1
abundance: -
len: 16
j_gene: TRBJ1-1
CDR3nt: TGTGCCAGCAGTGTCGACGGCGCGGCTATGAACACTGAAGCTTTCTTT
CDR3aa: CASSVDGAAMNTEAFF

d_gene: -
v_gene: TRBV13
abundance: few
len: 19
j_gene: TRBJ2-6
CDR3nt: TGTGCCAGCAGCTTTCCCCAGTCAGGGGACTTGAGCGGGGCCAACGTCCTGACTTTC
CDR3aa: CASSFPQSGDLSGANVLTF

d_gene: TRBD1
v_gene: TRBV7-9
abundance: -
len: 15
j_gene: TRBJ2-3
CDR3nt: TGTGCCAGCAGCCCGGGCGGGACAGGGGCCGATACGCAGTATTTT
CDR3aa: CASSPGGTGADTQYF